This T cell receptor beta chain appears in the sequencing data of a study of T cell repertoires in cytomegalovirus infection. Across the whole study: Recently identified HLA-C-restricted CMV epitopes were among the peptides used. Indications came from public TCR beta signatures; they pointed to CMV infection and to a matching HLA type. Study-wide points: Clonotype analysis showed dominance of the ex vivo response by HLA-C-restricted CMV-specific TCR beta clonotypes. Cumulated frequencies of public TCR beta families served to identify carriers of CMV plus the relevant HLA.

This CDR3 has 17 amino acids. V was clipped by 6 bases and J by 4 bases; unmatched bases: 11. Germline V lookup: CDR1 MNHEY, CDR2 SMNVEV (reference sequence). Concerning this clonotype itself: Its specificity is not known.

Each CDR3 protein gets one entry after TCRdb re-called the reads with MiXCR. The repertoire holds about 830,000 distinct CDR3 sequences, with approximately 32% as singletons. This sequence originates from a human donor in good health (CMV status not recorded). Some clones in this sample may be carry-over from other donors' samples. This chain connects TRBV27 to TRBJ2-2; 10 positions agree with TRBD2. The specimen was cultured CD8+ T cells from PBMCs, collected from culture after CMV antigen stimulation. The CDR3 loop is CASRPQRGGYGTGELFF. CDR3 coding DNA: TGTGCCAGCAGGCCCCAGCGGGGGGGTTACGGCACCGGGGAGCTGTTTTTT.